The rows below give T cell receptor beta chains drawn from one sample of a study of hypomethylating agent response in myelodysplastic syndrome. Using immunoSEQ multiplex PCR, the repertoire was profiled, and TCRdb retains in-frame clones only, with some absent. The sample lists over 8,000 clones, under 85% occurring once. Sample: bone marrow, taken before or after starting hypomethylating agent treatment for myelodysplastic syndrome (not recorded which). The origin of the receptors is a human donor with myelodysplastic syndrome. The CDR3 runs from the conserved cysteine through the conserved F or W. A D gene is named only where the DNA matches it firmly. Clone sizes are given selectively: once, few, many, or a class where the clone is expanded.

DNA,CDR3,D,length,size,J,V
TGTGCCAGCAGTTACACGGGGGACTACGAGCAGTACTTC,CASSYTGDYEQYF,NA,13,NA,TRBJ2-7,TRBV6-5
TGTGCCAGCAAACGGACAGGGACTGGGGCCAACGTCCTGACTTTC,CASKRTGTGANVLTF,TRBD1,15,NA,TRBJ2-6,TRBV6-5
TGTGCCAGCAGCCCTGGGGCAAACTATGGCTACACCTTC,CASSPGANYGYTF,NA,13,NA,TRBJ1-2,TRBV28
TGTGCCAGCAGCTCAGCTAGCGGGGGGTTCTACGAGCAGTACTTC,CASSSASGGFYEQYF,TRBD2,15,NA,TRBJ2-7,TRBV11-2
TGCGCCAGCACTTATGGGACTGAAGCTTTCTTT,CASTYGTEAFF,NA,11,NA,TRBJ1-1,TRBV5-1
TGTGCCAGCAGCCTACCGGGACTAGCAGGAGAGGAGCAGTACTTC,CASSLPGLAGEEQYF,TRBD2,15,NA,TRBJ2-7,TRBV28
TGTGCCAGCAGCCCGCGACCGGACTCCGACTCCACCGGGGAGCTGTTTTTT,CASSPRPDSDSTGELFF,NA,17,NA,TRBJ2-2,TRBV9
TGTGCCACCAGCCCCGGGACAGGGGGCGGATATGTTGGCGGCTACACCTTC,CATSPGTGGGYVGGYTF,TRBD1,17,NA,TRBJ1-2,TRBV15
TGTGCCATCAGTGAGTCGGGGGGATCAACTAATGAAAAACTGTTTTTT,CAISESGGSTNEKLFF,NA,16,NA,TRBJ1-4,TRBV10-3
TGTGCCAGCAGTCAGGGGACTAGCGGGAGGGGAGAGACCCAGTACTTC,CASSQGTSGRGETQYF,TRBD2,16,NA,TRBJ2-5,TRBV27
TGTGCCAGCAGCCCATGGACAGGGGGGAAACCCTACGAGCAGTACTTC,CASSPWTGGKPYEQYF,TRBD1,16,NA,TRBJ2-7,TRBV14
TGTGCCAGCAGCGTTGGGATTGGGGGGCTAGCGGGTCTTGAGACCCAGTACTTC,CASSVGIGGLAGLETQYF,TRBD2,18,NA,TRBJ2-5,TRBV9
TGTGCCAGCAGCCAAGACCTGAACACTGAAGCTTTCTTT,CASSQDLNTEAFF,NA,13,few,TRBJ1-1,TRBV14
TGCGCCAGCAGAGCAGACAGGGGCGGACTCGGGGGCAATCAGCCCCAGCATTTT,CASRADRGGLGGNQPQHF,TRBD1,18,once,TRBJ1-5,TRBV23-1
TGTGCCAGCAGTTACTTGGGACAACCAGCGCCAGATACGCAGTATTTT,CASSYLGQPAPDTQYF,NA,16,NA,TRBJ2-3,TRBV6-6
TGCGCCAGCAGCTTGGCCTGGGAGCACAACGAGCAGTACTTC,CASSLAWEHNEQYF,NA,14,NA,TRBJ2-7,TRBV5-1
TGTGCCAGCAGCTTAGAACGTGTGAGTGAGCAGTTCTTC,CASSLERVSEQFF,NA,13,NA,TRBJ2-1,TRBV7-7
TGTGCCAGCAGTGAAGGTGGGGCTTGGTGGCCCCCCCAGCATTTT,CASSEGGAWWPPQHF,NA,15,NA,TRBJ1-5,TRBV6-1
TGTGCCAGCACGGTACAGGGGGCTAGACAAGAGCGGCCCCAGCATTTT,CASTVQGARQERPQHF,TRBD1,16,NA,TRBJ1-5,TRBV2
TGCGCCAGCAGCTTACAGGGTAATGGAGAAAAACTGTTTTTT,CASSLQGNGEKLFF,NA,14,NA,TRBJ1-4,TRBV5-1
TGTGCCAGCAGCCTCACCGGGACAGCTAATGAAAAACTGTTTTTT,CASSLTGTANEKLFF,TRBD1,15,NA,TRBJ1-4,TRBV11-2
TGTGCCAGCAGCAAACCCCTAGCGGGATCGGTAGGCGAGCAGTACTTC,CASSKPLAGSVGEQYF,NA,16,NA,TRBJ2-7,TRBV21-1
TGTGCCAGCAGAGTCGCTAGCGGGAGGCCCACAGATACGCAGTATTTT,CASRVASGRPTDTQYF,TRBD2,16,NA,TRBJ2-3,TRBV5-4